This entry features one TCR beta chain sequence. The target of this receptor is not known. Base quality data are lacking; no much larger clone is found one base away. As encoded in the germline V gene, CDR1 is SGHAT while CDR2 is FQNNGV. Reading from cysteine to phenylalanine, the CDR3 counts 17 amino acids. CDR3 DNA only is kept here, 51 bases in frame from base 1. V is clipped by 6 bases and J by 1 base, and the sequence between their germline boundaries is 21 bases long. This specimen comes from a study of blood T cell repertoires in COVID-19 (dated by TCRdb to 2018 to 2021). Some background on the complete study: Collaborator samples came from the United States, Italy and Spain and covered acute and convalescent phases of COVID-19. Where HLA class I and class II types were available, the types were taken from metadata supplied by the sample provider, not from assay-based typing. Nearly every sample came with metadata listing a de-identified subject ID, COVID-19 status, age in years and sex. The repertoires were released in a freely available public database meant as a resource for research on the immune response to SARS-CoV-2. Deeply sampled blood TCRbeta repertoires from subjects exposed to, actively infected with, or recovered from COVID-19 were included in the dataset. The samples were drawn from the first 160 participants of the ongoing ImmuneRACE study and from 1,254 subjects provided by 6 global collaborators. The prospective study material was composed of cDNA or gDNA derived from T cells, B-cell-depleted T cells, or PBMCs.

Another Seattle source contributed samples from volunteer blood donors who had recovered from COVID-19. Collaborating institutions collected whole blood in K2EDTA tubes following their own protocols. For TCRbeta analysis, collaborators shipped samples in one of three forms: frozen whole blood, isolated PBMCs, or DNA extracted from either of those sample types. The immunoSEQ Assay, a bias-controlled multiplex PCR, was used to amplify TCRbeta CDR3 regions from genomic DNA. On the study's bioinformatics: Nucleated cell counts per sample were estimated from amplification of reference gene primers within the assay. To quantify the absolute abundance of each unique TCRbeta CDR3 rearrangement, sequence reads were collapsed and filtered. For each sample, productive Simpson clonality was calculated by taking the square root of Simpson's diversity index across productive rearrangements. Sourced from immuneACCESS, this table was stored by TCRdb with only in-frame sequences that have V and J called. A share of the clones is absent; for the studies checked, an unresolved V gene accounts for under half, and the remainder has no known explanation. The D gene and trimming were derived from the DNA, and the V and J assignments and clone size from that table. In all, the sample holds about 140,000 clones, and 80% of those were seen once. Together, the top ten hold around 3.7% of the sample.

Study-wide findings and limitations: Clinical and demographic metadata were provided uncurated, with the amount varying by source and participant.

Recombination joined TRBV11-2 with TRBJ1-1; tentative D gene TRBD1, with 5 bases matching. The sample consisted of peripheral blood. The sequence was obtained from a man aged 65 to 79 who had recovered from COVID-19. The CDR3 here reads CASSRRGILVRNTEAFF. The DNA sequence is TGTGCCAGCAGTCGGAGGGGTATTTTGGTACGGAACACTGAAGCTTTCTTT.